This T cell receptor (beta chain) is from a study of blood T cell repertoires in COVID-19. The CDR3 totals 14 residues. The V end was cut by 7 bases, the J end by 7 bases, with 16 bases between. Per the germline V gene, CDR1 is LNHDA and CDR2 is SQIVND (reference sequence). Method: immunoSEQ multiplex PCR; TCRdb's copy keeps in-frame clones and lacks some. The sample has about 140,000 clones; roughly four fifths are singletons. The V gene is TRBV19, the J gene TRBJ1-4; TRBD1 is a possible D gene (5 bases). The source is a woman of 80 years or more with acute or convalescent COVID-19. Sequencing used peripheral blood. CDR3 residues: CASNQGQGGEKLFF. In DNA, the CDR3 is TGTGCCAGTAACCAGGGTCAGGGTGGTGAAAAACTGTTTTTT.